Each of the 18 T cell receptor beta chains below was sequenced from the same sample in a study of T cell responses to AZD1222 COVID-19 vaccine. Generated by immunoSEQ multiplex PCR, the TCRdb table keeps only in-frame clones and is missing some. Of 150,000 to 200,000 clones in the sample, 92% were seen once. The sample in question was peripheral blood, obtained 28 days after the second AZD1222 dose. Receptor source: an adult who received the AZD1222 COVID-19 vaccine.

DNA of the CDR3: TGTGCCAGCAGCTTAGAACTGGATGAGCAGTTCTTC. Translated: CASSLELDEQFF. The rearrangement joins TRBV7-9 to TRBJ2-1, with D uncertain. CDR1 SEHNR and CDR2 FQNEAQ come from the germline V gene (reference sequence). The germline V and J ends were trimmed by 1 base and 8 bases, with 6 bases remaining between them. The CDR3 sequence is 12 residues long.

V and J are TRBV19 and TRBJ1-1; D unclear. The CDR3 covers 15 residues. Germline assignment: CDR1 LNHDA and CDR2 SQIVND (reference sequence). V was clipped by 4 bases and J by 3 bases, with 15 bases between them. This chain's CDR3 is CASSNSGRSDTEAFF. CDR3 sequence (DNA): TGTGCCAGTAGTAATTCCGGCAGGTCTGACACTGAAGCTTTCTTT.

The sample holds one count of this clone. The chain joins TRBV6-5 to TRBJ1-4; no reliable D call. The V and J ends lost 6 bases and 5 bases respectively, with 13 bases between them. Germline lookup yields CDR1 MNHEY and CDR2 SVGAGI. The CDR3 sequence is 14 residues long. CDR3 residues: CASRRLSGNEKLFF. CDR3 sequence (DNA): TGTGCCAGCAGGCGACTAAGCGGGAATGAAAAACTGTTTTTT.

The chain links TRBV5-1 to TRBJ2-1; D unresolved. Trimming stripped 2 bases from V and 4 bases from J, with 7 bases between. Germline V gene data show CDR1 as SGHRS and CDR2 as YFSETQ. CDR3 length: 13 residues. CDR3 residues: CASSFTSYNEQFF. CDR3 bases: TGCGCCAGCAGCTTTACGAGTTACAATGAGCAGTTCTTC.

In this sample, this clone turned up once. J is TRBJ1-2 and V is TRBV18; weak D call: TRBD1 (6 bases). This CDR3 contains 14 residues. V lost 1 base, J lost 4 bases, and 10 bases lay in between. Germline lookup yields CDR1 KGHSH and CDR2 LQKENI. CDR3 region: CASSPLSGVYGYTF. In DNA, the CDR3 is TGTGCCAGCTCACCACTCTCAGGGGTCTATGGCTACACCTTC.

The gene calls are TRBV25-1 and TRBJ2-7; 7 bases match TRBD1. CDR3 length: 14 amino acids. From germline, CDR1 is MGHDK and CDR2 SYGVNS. V shed 5 bases, J shed 0 bases, and the junction held 4 bases outside the gene matches. The CDR3 loop reads CASSRDSDSYEQYF. The CDR3 nucleotides read TGTGCCAGCAGTCGGGACAGCGACTCCTACGAGCAGTACTTC.

The chain recombines TRBV5-1 with TRBJ2-1; the match to TRBD2 covers 12 bases. J was trimmed by 0 bases and V by 3 bases; bases with no gene match: 1. In germline, CDR1 is SGHRS, CDR2 YFSETQ. The CDR3 has 16 amino acids. The CDR3 DNA reads TGCGCCAGCAGCTCTAGCGGGGGGGCCTCCTACAATGAGCAGTTCTTC. Protein: CASSSSGGASYNEQFF.

The gene calls are TRBV4-1 and TRBJ1-1, with D unclear. The CDR3 extends over 18 amino acids. V was clipped by 0 bases and J by 0 bases, with 17 bases between them. Germline values: CDR1 MGHRA, CDR2 YSYEKL. CDR3 sequence: CASSQDFEVRTMNTEAFF. CDR3 sequence (DNA): TGCGCCAGCAGCCAAGATTTTGAGGTTCGGACTATGAACACTGAAGCTTTCTTT.

V is TRBV23-1 and J is TRBJ1-4; 9 bases map to TRBD1. TRBV23-1 is classed as an ORF, of uncertain function. The CDR3 spans 15 residues. Trimming took 4 bases from V and 6 from J; bases not matched to a gene: 6. The CDR3 DNA reads TGCGCCAGCAGTCGGTACCGGGACAGGGATGAAAAACTGTTTTTT. It specifies CASSRYRDRDEKLFF.

The CDR3 is CASSLRLVGSPNTEAFF. The CDR3 DNA reads as TGCGCCAGCAGCTTAAGACTGGTGGGAAGCCCGAACACTGAAGCTTTCTTT. The chain is built from TRBV5-1 and TRBJ1-1; D unresolved. CDR3 length equals 17 residues. Per the germline V gene, CDR1 is SGHRS and CDR2 is YFSETQ. The V and J ends lost 2 bases and 1 base respectively, with 18 bases between them.

The chain links TRBV11-2 to TRBJ2-5, with D perhaps matching TRBD1 (6 bases). The CDR3 totals 15 residues. V was trimmed by 0 bases and J by 7 bases, leaving 15 bases between them. Germline-derived CDR1 and CDR2 are SGHAT and FQNNGV. The CDR3 sequence: CASSLDRGDGGTQYF. The CDR3 DNA is TGTGCCAGCAGCTTAGACAGGGGAGATGGGGGGACCCAGTACTTC.

The V gene is TRBV18, the J gene TRBJ1-1, with D possibly TRBD1 on 5 matching bases. Per germline, CDR1 KGHSH and CDR2 LQKENI. V dropped 8 bases and J dropped 1 base, with 11 bases sitting between them. The CDR3 length is 13 residues. Here the CDR3 reads CASTRDGNTEAFF. In DNA, the CDR3 is TGTGCCAGCACGAGGGACGGGAACACTGAAGCTTTCTTT.

V gene TRBV29-1 combines with J gene TRBJ1-2; D ambiguous. The CDR3 consists of 10 residues. From germline, CDR1 is SQVTM and CDR2 ANQGSEA. V was shortened by 6 bases and J by 4 bases, with 6 bases between the two germline ends. CDR3 sequence (DNA): TGCAGCGTGCTAAGCTATGGCTACACCTTC. This codes for CSVLSYGYTF.

The rearrangement uses TRBV19 and TRBJ2-1, with 8 positions matching TRBD2. Losses at the gene ends were 6 bases for V and 0 bases for J; bases not matched to a gene: 4. Germline-derived CDR1 and CDR2 are LNHDA and SQIVND (reference sequence). The CDR3 spans 15 residues. The DNA of the CDR3 is TGTGCCAGTAGACGGGGGGGAAGCTCCTACAATGAGCAGTTCTTC. Residues: CASRRGGSSYNEQFF. Filled out from reference TRBV19 and TRBJ2-1, the complete variable domain reads DGGITQSPKYLFRKEGQNVTLSCEQNLNHDAMYWYRQDPGQGLRLIYYSQIVNDFQKGDIAEGYSVSREKKESFPLTVTSAQKNPTAFYLCASRRGGSSYNEQFFGPGTRLTVL.

The chain carries TRBV5-5 and TRBJ1-1; D ambiguous. The CDR3 has 14 residues. Germline-derived CDR1 and CDR2 are SGHKS and YYEKEE (reference sequence). The V end lost 0 bases, the J end lost 1 base, and 7 bases lay between the germline ends. The CDR3 nucleotides are TGTGCCAGCAGCTTGGCTTGGGCGAACACTGAAGCTTTCTTT. It encodes CASSLAWANTEAFF.

The V call is TRBV2, the J call TRBJ1-1; tentative D call: TRBD1 (6 bases). V lost 4 bases and J 13 bases, leaving 19 bases between the germline ends. CDR1 SNHLY and CDR2 FYNNEI come from the germline V gene. The CDR3 spans 13 residues. DNA of the CDR3: TGTGCCAGCAGTGCCCAAAACAGGGCCGTGGATTTCTTT. Protein sequence: CASSAQNRAVDFF.

The chain links TRBV2 to TRBJ1-3; no clear D. V lost 2 bases and J lost 4, with 6 bases in between. The germline gives CDR1 SNHLY, CDR2 FYNNEI. The CDR3 sequence is 13 residues long. This CDR3 reads CASSESDGNTIYF. DNA of the CDR3: TGTGCCAGCAGTGAATCAGACGGAAACACCATATATTTT. Variable domain in full (rest from reference TRBV2 and TRBJ1-3): EPEVTQTPSHQVTQMGQEVILRCVPISNHLYFYWYRQILGQKVEFLVSFYNNEISEKSEIFDDQFSVERPDGSNFTLKIRSTKLEDSAMYFCASSESDGNTIYFGEGSWLTVV.

The chain recombines TRBV2 with TRBJ1-1, with D perhaps matching TRBD1 (6 bases). CDR1 is SNHLY and CDR2 is FYNNEI in the germline V gene. V was shortened by 11 bases and J by 3 bases, with 13 bases between the two germline ends. This CDR3 has 12 residues. The CDR3 coding sequence is TGTGCCGACCGACAGGACTACACTGAAGCTTTCTTT. This gives the protein CADRQDYTEAFF.